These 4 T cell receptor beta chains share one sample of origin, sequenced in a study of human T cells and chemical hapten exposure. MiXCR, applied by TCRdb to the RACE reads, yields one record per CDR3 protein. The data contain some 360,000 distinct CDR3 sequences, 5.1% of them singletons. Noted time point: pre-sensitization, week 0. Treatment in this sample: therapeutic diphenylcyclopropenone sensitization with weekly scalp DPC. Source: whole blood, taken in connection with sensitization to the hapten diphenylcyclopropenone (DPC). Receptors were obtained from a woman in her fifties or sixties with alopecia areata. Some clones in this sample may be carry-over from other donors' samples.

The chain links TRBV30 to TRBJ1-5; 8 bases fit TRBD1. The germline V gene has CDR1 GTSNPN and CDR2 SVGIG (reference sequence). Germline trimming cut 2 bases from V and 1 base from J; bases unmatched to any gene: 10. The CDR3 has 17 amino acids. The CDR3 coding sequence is TGTGCCTGGAGTTCAGGCAGGGGGCGAAACAGCAATCAGCCCCAGCATTTT. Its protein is CAWSSGRGRNSNQPQHF.

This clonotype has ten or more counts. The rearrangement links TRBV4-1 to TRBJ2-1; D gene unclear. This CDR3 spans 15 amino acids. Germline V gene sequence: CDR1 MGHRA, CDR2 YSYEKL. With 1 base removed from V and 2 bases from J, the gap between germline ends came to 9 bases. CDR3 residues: CASSQVAAAYNEQFF. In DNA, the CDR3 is TGCGCCAGCAGCCAAGTTGCGGCCGCCTACAATGAGCAGTTCTTC.

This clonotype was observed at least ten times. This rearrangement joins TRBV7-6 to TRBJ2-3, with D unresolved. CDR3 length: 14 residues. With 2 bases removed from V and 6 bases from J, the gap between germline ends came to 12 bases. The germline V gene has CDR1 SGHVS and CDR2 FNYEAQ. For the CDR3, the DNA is TGTGCCAGCAGCTTAAATCGGAGAGGCGATACGCAGTATTTT. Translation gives CASSLNRRGDTQYF.

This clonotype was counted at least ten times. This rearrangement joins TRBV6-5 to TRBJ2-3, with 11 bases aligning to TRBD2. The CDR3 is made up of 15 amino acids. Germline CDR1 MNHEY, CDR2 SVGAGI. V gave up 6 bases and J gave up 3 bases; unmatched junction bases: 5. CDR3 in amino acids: CASRELAGATDTQYF. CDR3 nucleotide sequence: TGTGCCAGCAGGGAACTAGCGGGAGCAACAGATACGCAGTATTTT.